This T cell receptor beta chain was recovered during a study of blood T cell repertoires in COVID-19. On the study more broadly: Spain, Italy and the United States supplied samples that represented acute and convalescent COVID-19. PBMCs, B-cell-depleted T cells, or T cells were the source of the cDNA or gDNA that made up the material.

Germline CDR1 and CDR2: MNHEY and SVGAGI. The CDR3 has 13 residues. Trimming left V 3 bases short and J 8 bases short, with 13 bases between. Authors' data handling: Amplifying reference gene primers gave estimates of nucleated cell counts. Clones were sequenced by immunoSEQ multiplex PCR, and TCRdb holds only the in-frame ones, with some missing. V, J and clone size derive from that table, while D and trimming were established from the DNA sequence. The table shows 150,000 to 200,000 clones, with around 87% occurring only once. This chain links TRBV6-5 with TRBJ1-2; no definite D call. Sequences were obtained from peripheral blood. The source is a young man with active or convalescent COVID-19. CDR3 sequence reads: CASSYGSRGGYTF. The CDR3 nucleotides read TGTGCCAGCAGTTATGGATCTAGAGGGGGCTACACCTTC.